Shown below are 21 T cell receptor beta chains from a single sample sequenced in a study of vaccination effects on CD4 cells after COVID-19. Antigen-specific CD4+ T cells were expanded with viral peptide pools in the ViraFEST assay before sequencing. Isolation of CD4+ T cells took place after 10 days of culture. Infection with SARS-CoV-2 occurred in the person between March and December 2020, and PCR confirmed it. What these receptors recognize is not known. The data were produced by immunoSEQ multiplex PCR, yet TCRdb's version contains in-frame clones alone and is incomplete. The table lists tens of thousands of clones, 65% to 75% of them singletons, with more than 15% in the top ten. Sequenced here: CD4+ T cells from PBMCs cultured with SARS-CoV-2 spike peptides, sampled before COVID-19 vaccination. Receptor source: a human donor who had a prior SARS-CoV-2 infection.

This clone was detected only a few times. The chain is built from TRBV19 and TRBJ1-1; D possibly corresponds to TRBD1 (5 bases). This CDR3 is 13 amino acids long. V was pared by 7 bases and J by 5 bases, with 14 bases between. From germline, CDR1 is LNHDA and CDR2 SQIVND (reference sequence). The CDR3 here is CASMIVRGTEAFF. The CDR3 bases are TGTGCCAGTATGATTGTTAGGGGTACTGAAGCTTTCTTT. Based on the CDR3 plus reference TRBV19 and TRBJ1-1, the full variable domain is DGGITQSPKYLFRKEGQNVTLSCEQNLNHDAMYWYRQDPGQGLRLIYYSQIVNDFQKGDIAEGYSVSREKKESFPLTVTSAQKNPTAFYLCASMIVRGTEAFFGQGTRLTVV.

This rearrangement joins TRBV2 to TRBJ2-1; no clear D gene. Germline V gives CDR1 SNHLY, CDR2 FYNNEI. The CDR3 is 11 amino acids. V was shortened by 7 bases and J by 3 bases, with 4 bases between the two germline ends. The CDR3 DNA reads TGTGCCAGCACGAACTACAATGAGCAGTTCTTC. Protein: CASTNYNEQFF.

V gene TRBV3-1 (or the pseudogene TRBV3-2) combines with J gene TRBJ2-5; 11 nucleotides agree with TRBD2. Germline CDR1 is LGHDT and CDR2 is YNNKEL (reference sequence). The length of the CDR3 is 15 residues. The trim removed 6 bases at V and 4 bases at J, leaving 7 bases unmatched. The CDR3 DNA follows: TGTGCCAGCAGTCCAACGACTAGCGGGGTAGAGACCCAGTACTTC. Protein: CASSPTTSGVETQYF.

V usage is TRBV30 and J usage is TRBJ1-2; D uncertain. Germline lookup yields CDR1 GTSNPN and CDR2 SVGIG (reference sequence). V was pared by 4 bases and J by 0 bases, with 6 bases between. The CDR3 is 12 residues long. CDR3 bases: TGTGCCTGGAAACCCCCTAACTATGGCTACACCTTC. This sequence encodes CAWKPPNYGYTF.

CDR3 loop: CASSLFGRVADTQYF. The CDR3 nucleotides are TGTGCCAGCAGCTTGTTCGGCAGGGTGGCAGATACGCAGTATTTT. The chain uses TRBV5-6 and TRBJ2-3; D may be TRBD1 (5 bases). Germline V gene data show CDR1 as SGHDT and CDR2 as YYEEEE. The CDR3 has 15 residues. The V end was cut by 1 base, the J end by 4 bases, with 13 bases between.

This clone was counted only a few times. The rearrangement uses TRBV6-5 and TRBJ1-5, with D unresolved. The CDR3 length is 14 residues. The V gene's germline CDR1 is MNHEY and CDR2 SVGAGI. Deletions cut 5 bases from V and 4 bases from J, with 12 bases between. Here the CDR3 DNA reads TGTGCCAGCAGTCCCGGAAAACTAAATCAGCCCCAGCATTTT. It encodes CASSPGKLNQPQHF.

This sequence joins TRBV5-1 and TRBJ2-7; D gene unclear. The V end was cut by 0 bases, the J end by 4 bases, with 11 bases between. This CDR3 region has 14 residues. Per the germline V gene, CDR1 is SGHRS and CDR2 is YFSETQ. CDR3 region: CASSLVGPSYEQYF. The CDR3 DNA reads TGCGCCAGCAGCTTGGTAGGACCCTCATACGAGCAGTACTTC.

The V call is TRBV19, the J call TRBJ2-5, with D maybe TRBD1 (5 bases). This CDR3 is built from 14 residues. Germline V gives CDR1 LNHDA, CDR2 SQIVND (reference sequence). V was clipped by 3 bases and J by 5 bases, with 13 bases between them. The CDR3 protein is CASSILDSPETQYF. In DNA form, the CDR3 reads TGTGCCAGTAGTATCCTTGACAGTCCGGAGACCCAGTACTTC.

The chain recombines TRBV5-6 with TRBJ1-6; D remains unclear. Germline values: CDR1 SGHDT, CDR2 YYEEEE. Deletions cut 2 bases from V and 10 bases from J, with 7 bases between. The CDR3 runs to 12 residues. The CDR3 bases are TGTGCCAGCAGCTTTTGGCGGTCACCCCTCCACTTT. Translating it yields CASSFWRSPLHF.

The J gene is TRBJ2-3, the V gene TRBV4-3; the D gene could be TRBD1 or TRBD2 (10 bases each). Trimming pared 1 base from V and 5 bases from J, leaving 19 bases between. Germline lookup yields CDR1 LGHNA and CDR2 YSLEER. The CDR3 extends over 17 amino acids. The CDR3 bases are TGCGCCAGCAGCCAAGCCACTAGCGGGGACAGGGGAGATACGCAGTATTTT. It is translated as CASSQATSGDRGDTQYF.

The CDR3 loop is CASSFPETAGTERPILSSYNEQFF. The CDR3 DNA sequence: TGTGCCAGCAGTTTCCCAGAAACAGCAGGGACAGAGAGACCTATACTTAGCTCCTACAATGAGCAGTTCTTC. The chain recombines TRBV27 with TRBJ2-1; 7 nucleotides line up with TRBD1. Trimming took 3 bases from V and 0 from J; bases not matched to a gene: 29. In germline, CDR1 is MNHEY, CDR2 SMNVEV (reference sequence). The CDR3 runs to 24 residues.

V gene TRBV15 combines with J gene TRBJ2-7, with 7 bases lining up with TRBD1. Germline V lookup: CDR1 LNHNV, CDR2 YYDKDF (reference sequence). The CDR3 has 15 residues. The junction had 8 bases not matched to a gene; V was cut back by 2 bases and J by 4 bases. CDR3 sequence reads: CATSRSLTGQYEQYF. The CDR3 DNA reads TGTGCCACCAGCAGAAGCCTGACAGGGCAATACGAGCAGTACTTC.

J is TRBJ1-4 and V is TRBV3-1 (or the pseudogene TRBV3-2); D may be TRBD1 (5 bases). The CDR3 has 16 amino acids. Trimming left V 0 bases short and J 4 bases short, with 12 bases between. CDR1 is LGHDT, CDR2 YNNKEL, per germline (reference sequence). The CDR3 here is CASSQDRGGDNEKLFF. CDR3 DNA: TGTGCCAGCAGCCAAGATCGGGGCGGTGATAATGAAAAACTGTTTTTT.

The chain combines TRBV19 with TRBJ2-5, with D possibly TRBD2 on 5 matching bases. Trimming stripped 3 bases from V and 7 bases from J, with 9 bases between. The CDR3 runs to 12 residues. Germline CDR1 LNHDA, CDR2 SQIVND (reference sequence). For the CDR3, the DNA is TGTGCCAGTAGTATGGCGGGTGGGACCCAGTACTTC. Residues: CASSMAGGTQYF.

This clone appeared a single time. J is TRBJ2-5 and V is TRBV6-5; possible D gene TRBD1, 5 bases. Germline lookup yields CDR1 MNHEY and CDR2 SVGAGI. The germline V and J ends were trimmed by 5 bases and 5 bases, with 12 bases remaining between them. The CDR3 runs to 13 residues. The chain's CDR3 is CASSTRKGETQYF. The CDR3 nucleotides are TGTGCCAGCAGTACACGAAAGGGGGAGACCCAGTACTTC.

In this sample, this clone turned up a few times. The J gene is TRBJ2-3, the V gene TRBV6-5, with 7 nucleotides matching TRBD2. Germline CDR1 MNHEY, CDR2 SVGAGI. Unmatched junction bases numbered 7, after V lost 4 bases and J lost 6 bases. This CDR3 comprises 14 residues. The CDR3 sequence: CASSSQRGRDTQYF. CDR3 coding DNA: TGTGCCAGCAGTTCCCAGCGGGGTCGGGATACGCAGTATTTT.

The chain links TRBV7-3 to TRBJ2-1; 8 bases fit TRBD1. CDR1 and CDR2 from the germline V gene are SGHTA and FQGTGA. The CDR3 contains 17 residues. V shed 5 bases and J 5 bases; nucleotides not matched to a gene: 14. The CDR3: CASSQNSGQGVNNEQFF. The CDR3 bases are TGTGCCAGCAGCCAGAACTCCGGACAGGGTGTTAACAATGAGCAGTTCTTC.

This chain links TRBV19 with TRBJ2-1; D not certain. Germline V lookup: CDR1 LNHDA, CDR2 SQIVND (reference sequence). Trimming took off 2 bases at V and 9 bases at J, with 17 bases between the two ends. CDR3 size: 15 residues. The CDR3 sequence: CASSIWRADVVEQFF. The CDR3 nucleotides are TGTGCCAGTAGTATATGGCGCGCGGATGTAGTTGAGCAGTTCTTC.

The J gene is TRBJ2-7, the V gene TRBV20-1; 7 nucleotides match TRBD1. The CDR3 is made up of 11 amino acids. Per the germline V gene, CDR1 is DFQATT and CDR2 is SNEGSKA (reference sequence). Germline trimming cut 6 bases from V and 5 bases from J; bases unmatched to any gene: 4. The CDR3 region has the DNA TGCAGTGCCTACAGGGGACACGAGCAGTACTTC. This encodes CSAYRGHEQYF.

The rearrangement uses TRBV5-1 and TRBJ2-5, with TRBD2 as a possible D gene (5 bases). V was shortened by 2 bases and J by 5 bases, with 10 bases between the two germline ends. This CDR3 spans 13 amino acids. Germline V gene lookup returns CDR1 SGHRS and CDR2 YFSETQ. CDR3 sequence (DNA): TGCGCCAGCAGCTTCGGGGTCGGGGAGACCCAGTACTTC. Its protein product is CASSFGVGETQYF.

This clone was seen more than once but under ten times. DNA for the CDR3: TGTGCCAGCAGCTTGGACTTGGGGGATACGCAGTATTTT. Amino acid sequence: CASSLDLGDTQYF. This rearrangement joins TRBV5-8 to TRBJ2-3; D unresolved. Looked up from germline, CDR1 is SGHTS and CDR2 is YDEGEE. V was shortened by 0 bases and J by 6 bases, with 8 bases between the two germline ends. CDR3 length equals 13 residues. The full variable domain, rest sourced from reference TRBV5-8 and TRBJ2-3, is EAGVTQSPTHLIKTRGQQATLRCSPISGHTSVYWYQQALGLGLQFLLWYDEGEERNRGNFPPRFSGRQFPNYSSELNVNALELEDSALYLCASSLDLGDTQYFGPGTRLTVL.